This is a list of T cell receptor beta chains from one sample in a study of CD8+CD57+ T cells in acquired aplastic anemia. TCRdb reprocessed the reads via MiXCR and lists one record per CDR3 protein. The sample has roughly 250,000 distinct CDR3 sequences; roughly 82% are singletons. The sequencing sample was made of sorted CD4+, CD8+, or CD8+CD57+ T cells (not recorded which) from PBMCs. Source of these receptors: a human donor with aplastic anemia. CDR3s include the opening cysteine and the closing phenylalanine or tryptophan. The D gene is left open where the match is weak. Clone sizes are given selectively: once, few, many, or a class where the clone is expanded.

V gene	J gene	clone size	D gene	CDR3 DNA	CDR3 protein
TRBV7-2	TRBJ2-1	NA	NA	TGTGCCAGCAGCTGGGGTAGAGGGTCAAACTATGACTACCAGTTCTTC	CASSWGRGSNYDYQFF
TRBV5-8	TRBJ2-3	NA	TRBD1	TGTGCCAGTCCCCGGGACAGGGGTATGAATACGCAGTATTTT	CASPRDRGMNTQYF
TRBV9	TRBJ2-3	NA	NA	NA	CASSVGAGTEYLYF
TRBV20-1	TRBJ2-1	NA	NA	TGCAGTGCTAGGGGTTACAATGAGCAGTTCTTC	CSARGYNEQFF
TRBV7-9	TRBJ2-7	NA	TRBD1	TGTGCCGGACAGGGAGCTAGGGGGTCCCAGTACTTC	CAGQGARGSQYF
TRBV2	TRBJ2-1	NA	NA	TGTGCCAGCAGTAGGGGCAGCGAGCAAGAGACCCAGTTCTTC	CASSRGSEQETQFF
TRBV6-5	TRBJ2-7	many	NA	TGTGCCAGCAGTTACGGGCAGGGTCCCTACGAGCAGTACTTC	CASSYGQGPYEQYF
TRBV2	TRBJ2-7	few	TRBD1	TGTGCCATCAGGCCCGGGACAGGGGGAGAGCAGTACTTC	CAIRPGTGGEQYF
TRBV7-2	TRBJ1-6	NA	NA	TGTGCCAGCAGCTTGGCGGGGGGCGGCGATACTTCATACCTCCACTTT	CASSLAGGGDTSYLHF
TRBV9	TRBJ1-2	NA	NA	TGTGCCAGCGGAGTGACTGGGAACATTCAGTATTTCTACACCTTC	CASGVTGNIQYFYTF
TRBV7-8	TRBJ2-1	NA	NA	TGTGCCAGCACGGGTGGGGGGATCCCCGAGCAGTTCTTC	CASTGGGIPEQFF
TRBV7-7	TRBJ1-6	NA	NA	TGTGCCAGCAGCACGCCTTCAGGGCTACGAGCAGTACTTCACTTT	CASSTPSGLRAVLHF
TRBV5-1	TRBJ2-3	NA	NA	TGCGCCAGCGGGTTCGGGGGTAAAGCTACGCAGTATTTT	CASGFGGKATQYF
TRBV20-1	TRBJ1-1	once	NA	TGCAGTGCAACCTCACCGGGGGCGTACACTGAAGCTTTCTTT	CSATSPGAYTEAFF
TRBV19	TRBJ2-7	NA	TRBD2	TGTGCCAGTAGTATTCGAGCGGGGACGTCCTACGAGCAGTACTTC	CASSIRAGTSYEQYF
TRBV24-1	TRBJ1-1	NA	TRBD1	TGTGCCACCTTGGAATCGGGGGAACAGGGGGAAGCTTACTTT	CATLESGEQGEAYF
TRBV15	TRBJ2-1	NA	NA	TGCGCCAGCAGCAGCCGACTCCCCTACAATGAGCAGTTCTTC	CASSSRLPYNEQFF
TRBV2	TRBJ1-1	few	NA	TGTGCCAGCAGACCCTCGGGGAACCCTGAAGCTTTCTTT	CASRPSGNPEAFF
TRBV15	TRBJ2-1	NA	NA	TGTGCCACCAGCAGAGGTGCGGGCCTCGAGACCCAGTTCTTC	CATSRGAGLETQFF
TRBV7-2	TRBJ2-3	few	NA	TGTGCCAGCAGCCCTGCAGGCCCCATGAACACTGAAGCTTTT	CASSPAGPMNTEAF
TRBV5-5	TRBJ1-2	once	NA	TGTGCCAGCAGCTCAAGACTGATCCCCTGGGGCTACACCTTC	CASSSRLIPWGYTF
TRBV29-1	TRBJ1-1	few	NA	TGCAGCGTTGATCGACAGACTGAAGCTTTCTTT	CSVDRQTEAFF
TRBV5-6	TRBJ2-3	NA	NA	TGTGCCAGCAGCCTGCAGAGGGGGGCCCGGGTCAAGTATTTT	CASSLQRGARVKYF
TRBV5-1	TRBJ1-1	NA	NA	TGCGCCAGCAGCCCCCTTGGAGCAGGGAACACTGAAGCTTTCTTT	CASSPLGAGNTEAFF
TRBV9	TRBJ2-7	NA	NA	TGTGCCAGCAGCAGGCGGGACGGGGGCTTGGACTATGACTTC	CASSRRDGGLDYDF
TRBV5-5	TRBJ2-7	NA	NA	TGTGCCAGCAGCTTTACTAGGGCCTACGAGCAGTACTTC	CASSFTRAYEQYF
TRBV7-8	TRBJ2-1	NA	NA	TGTGCCAGCAGCTTAGCGGATGGTACCGATAAGCAGTATTTC	CASSLADGTDKQYF
TRBV7-9	TRBJ2-3	NA	TRBD2	TGTGCCAGCAGCTTATCGGGAGGTGGGGATACGCAGTATTTT	CASSLSGGGDTQYF
TRBV7-9	TRBJ1-2	NA	NA	TGTGCCAGCAGCTTTAAAAGAAGCGCGGAGAGCTACACCTTC	CASSFKRSAESYTF
TRBV5-5	TRBJ2-7	NA	NA	TGTGCCAGCAGCTTCACTCTACGATCCTACGAGCAGTACTTC	CASSFTLRSYEQYF
TRBV19	TRBJ1-2	NA	NA	TGTGCCAGTAGTAAAACAGCCGGCGCACACAATGAGCACACCTTC	CASSKTAGAHNEHTF
TRBV7-2	TRBJ2-7	NA	TRBD2	TGTGCCAGCAGCTTAGTTAGCGGGGGAGGAAACACGCAGTACTTC	CASSLVSGGGNTQYF
TRBV2	TRBJ1-2	NA	TRBD1	TGTGCCAGCAGCTCAGGGGGCAGGGGTTTGGAGTATGTCTACACCTTC	CASSSGGRGLEYVYTF
TRBV15	TRBJ2-3	NA	NA	TGTGCCACCAGCAGAGATACGTTAGCTACGCAGTATTTT	CATSRDTLATQYF
TRBV7-8	TRBJ2-3	NA	NA	TGTGCCAGCAGCTTAGCGGGAGCTCCCACGCAGTATTTT	CASSLAGAPTQYF
TRBV7-8	TRBJ1-1	NA	NA	TGTGTCAGCAGCTTAGCGCGGGCACCCGATACGCAAGCTTTCTTT	CVSSLARAPDTQAFF
TRBV9	TRBJ1-2	NA	NA	TGTGCCAGCAGCACATCTCCCAGGGGCTTGGACTATGGCTACACCTTC	CASSTSPRGLDYGYTF
TRBV7-2	TRBJ1-1	NA	TRBD1	TGTGCCAGCAGCTTAGATCTGACAGGGAATACTCAAGATTTCTTT	CASSLDLTGNTQDFF
TRBV19	TRBJ2-3	many	NA	TGTGCCAGCCGTACAGGGTTTTGGGCAGATACGCAGTATTTT	CASRTGFWADTQYF
TRBV2	TRBJ1-1	NA	TRBD1	TGTGCCAGCGGCCCAGGTCGCACAGGGGCCAACGTCCTGACCTTC	CASGPGRTGANVLTF
TRBV9	TRBJ1-1	NA	NA	TGTGCCAGCAGCGTAGATAGCAGCGGGGGGAGTGAAGCTTTCTTT	CASSVDSSGGSEAFF
TRBV7-2	TRBJ1-2	NA	NA	TGTGCCAGCAGCTTCACCGGGGGGGCAGCCGACTACGGCTACACCTTC	CASSFTGGAADYGYTF
TRBV7-2	TRBJ2-5	NA	NA	TGTGCCAGCAGCACGACTAGTACGGAGACCCAGTACTTC	CASSTTSTETQYF
TRBV9	TRBJ1-2	NA	NA	NA	CASSVGTDTQYFGYTF
TRBV2	TRBJ2-3	NA	TRBD2	TGTGCACTAGCGGGGGGTCGCACAGATACGCAGTATTTT	CALAGGRTDTQYF
TRBV2	TRBJ2-7	few	TRBD1	TGTGCCAGCTCGGACAGGGGGTACGAGCAGTACTTC	CASSDRGYEQYF
TRBV10-3	TRBJ1-5	NA	NA	TGCGCCACCAGCAATGAAGCTTATAGCAATCAGCCCCAGCATTTT	CATSNEAYSNQPQHF
TRBV9	TRBJ2-3	NA	NA	TGTGCCAGCAGCGTAGCGGACTATCCCCTTACGAACAATTTT	CASSVADYPLTNNF
TRBV7-8	TRBJ2-3	NA	NA	TGTGCCAGCAGCTTAGCGGGTGGACCCGATAAGACATATACGCAGTATTTT	CASSLAGGPDKTYTQYF
TRBV19	TRBJ1-1	NA	NA	TGTGCCAGTAGTATAGATAGCACAGCCTACACTGAAGCTTTCTTT	CASSIDSTAYTEAFF